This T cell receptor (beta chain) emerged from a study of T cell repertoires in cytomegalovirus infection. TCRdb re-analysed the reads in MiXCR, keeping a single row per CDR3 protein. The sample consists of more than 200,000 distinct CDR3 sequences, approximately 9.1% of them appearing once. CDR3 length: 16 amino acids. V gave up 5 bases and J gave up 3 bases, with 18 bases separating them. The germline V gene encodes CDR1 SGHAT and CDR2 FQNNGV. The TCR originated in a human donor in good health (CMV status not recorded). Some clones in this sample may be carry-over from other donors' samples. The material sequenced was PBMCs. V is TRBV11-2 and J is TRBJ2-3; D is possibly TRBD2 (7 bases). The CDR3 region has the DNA TGTGCCAGCAGCCAGCCTGGGGGGGCCGGAACAGATACGCAGTATTTT. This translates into CASSQPGGAGTDTQYF.